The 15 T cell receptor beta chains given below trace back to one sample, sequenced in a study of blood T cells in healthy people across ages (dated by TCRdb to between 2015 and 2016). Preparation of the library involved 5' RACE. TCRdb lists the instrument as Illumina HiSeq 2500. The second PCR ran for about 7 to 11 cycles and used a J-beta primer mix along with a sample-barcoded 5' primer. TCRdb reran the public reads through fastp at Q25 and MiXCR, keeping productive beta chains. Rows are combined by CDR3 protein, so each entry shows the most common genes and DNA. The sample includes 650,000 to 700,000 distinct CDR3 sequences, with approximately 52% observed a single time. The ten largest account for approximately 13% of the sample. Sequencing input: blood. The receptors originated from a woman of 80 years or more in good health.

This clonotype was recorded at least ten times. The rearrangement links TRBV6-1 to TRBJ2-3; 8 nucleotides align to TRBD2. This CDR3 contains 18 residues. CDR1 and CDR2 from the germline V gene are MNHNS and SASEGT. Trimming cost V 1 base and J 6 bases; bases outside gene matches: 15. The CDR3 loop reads CASSEVLPGGTRMDTQYF. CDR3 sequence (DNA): TGTGCCAGCAGTGAAGTTCTACCGGGGGGGACTAGAATGGATACGCAGTATTTT.

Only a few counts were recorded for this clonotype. The CDR3 DNA follows: TGTGCCAGCAGCCTAAGGAAGTCACAGGAGACCCAGTACTTC. Its protein is CASSLRKSQETQYF. The chain carries TRBV7-2 and TRBJ2-5; no clear D. The CDR3 runs 14 residues. The ends were cut back, 5 bases at V and 5 bases at J, with 15 bases in the middle. Germline V gene data show CDR1 as SGHTA and CDR2 as FQGNSA. Full variable domain (rest looked up from reference TRBV7-2 and TRBJ2-5): GAGVSQSPSNKVTEKGKDVELRCDPISGHTALYWYRQSLGQGLEFLIYFQGNSAPDKSGLPSDRFSAERTGGSVSTLTIQRTQQEDSAVYLCASSLRKSQETQYFGPGTRLLVL.

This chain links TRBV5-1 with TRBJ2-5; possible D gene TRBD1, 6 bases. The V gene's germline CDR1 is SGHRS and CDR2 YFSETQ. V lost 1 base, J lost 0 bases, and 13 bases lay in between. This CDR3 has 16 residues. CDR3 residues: CASSLSGTGYQETQYF. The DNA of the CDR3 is TGCGCCAGCAGCTTGTCAGGCACAGGGTACCAAGAGACCCAGTACTTC.

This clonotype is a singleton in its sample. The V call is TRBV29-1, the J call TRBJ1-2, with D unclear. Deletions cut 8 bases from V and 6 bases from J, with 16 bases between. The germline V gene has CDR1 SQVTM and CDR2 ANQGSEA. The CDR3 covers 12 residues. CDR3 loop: CSSISGEDGYTF. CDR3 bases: TGCAGCTCGATATCCGGGGAGGATGGCTACACCTTC.

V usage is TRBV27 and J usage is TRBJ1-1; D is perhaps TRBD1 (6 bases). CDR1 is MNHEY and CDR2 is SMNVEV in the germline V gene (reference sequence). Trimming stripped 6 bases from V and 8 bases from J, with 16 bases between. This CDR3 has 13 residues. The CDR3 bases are TGTGCCAGCAGAAACACACAGGGCGCGGAAGCTTTCTTT. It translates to CASRNTQGAEAFF.

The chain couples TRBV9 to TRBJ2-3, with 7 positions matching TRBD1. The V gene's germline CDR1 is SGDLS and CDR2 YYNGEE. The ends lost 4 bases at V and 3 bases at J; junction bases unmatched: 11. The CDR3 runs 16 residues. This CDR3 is CASSTLRQGGTDTQYF. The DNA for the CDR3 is TGTGCCAGCAGCACCCTAAGACAGGGTGGGACAGATACGCAGTATTTT.

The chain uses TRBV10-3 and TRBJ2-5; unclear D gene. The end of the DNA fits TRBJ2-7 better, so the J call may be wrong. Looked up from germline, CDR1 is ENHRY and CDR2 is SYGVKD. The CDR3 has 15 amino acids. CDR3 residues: CAITQPPRYAYEQYF. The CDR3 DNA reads TGTGCCATCACCCAGCCGCCCAGGTATGCCTACGAGCAGTACTTC.

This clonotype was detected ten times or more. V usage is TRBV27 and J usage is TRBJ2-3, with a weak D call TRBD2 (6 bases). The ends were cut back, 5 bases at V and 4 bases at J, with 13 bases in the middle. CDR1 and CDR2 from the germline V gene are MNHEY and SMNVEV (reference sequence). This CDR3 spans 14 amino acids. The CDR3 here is CASSPQLASDTQYF. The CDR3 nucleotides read TGTGCCAGCAGTCCCCAACTAGCTTCAGATACGCAGTATTTT.

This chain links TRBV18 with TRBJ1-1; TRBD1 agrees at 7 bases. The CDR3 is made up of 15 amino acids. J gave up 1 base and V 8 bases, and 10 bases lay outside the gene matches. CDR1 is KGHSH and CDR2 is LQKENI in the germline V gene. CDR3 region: CASTQIRGENTEAFF. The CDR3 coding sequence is TGTGCCAGCACCCAAATCAGGGGGGAGAACACTGAAGCTTTCTTT. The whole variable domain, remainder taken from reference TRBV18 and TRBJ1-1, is NAGVMQNPRHLVRRRGQEARLRCSPMKGHSHVYWYRQLPEEGLKFMVYLQKENIIDESGMPKERFSAEFPKEGPSILRIQQVVRGDSAAYFCASTQIRGENTEAFFGQGTRLTVV.

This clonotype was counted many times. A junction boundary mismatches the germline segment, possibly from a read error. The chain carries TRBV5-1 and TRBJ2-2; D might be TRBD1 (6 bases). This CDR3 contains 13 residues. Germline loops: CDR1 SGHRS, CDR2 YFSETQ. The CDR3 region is CASSQDSTGELFF. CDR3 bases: TGTGCCAGCAGCCAGGACAGCACCGGGGAGCTGTTTTTT.

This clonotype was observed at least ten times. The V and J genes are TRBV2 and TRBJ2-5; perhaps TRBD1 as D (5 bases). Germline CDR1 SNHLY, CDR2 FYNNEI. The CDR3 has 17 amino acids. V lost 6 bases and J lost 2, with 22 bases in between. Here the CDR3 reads CASSDSHLRVMQETQYF. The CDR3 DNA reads TGTGCCAGCAGCGACTCGCACCTCAGGGTAATGCAAGAGACCCAGTACTTC.

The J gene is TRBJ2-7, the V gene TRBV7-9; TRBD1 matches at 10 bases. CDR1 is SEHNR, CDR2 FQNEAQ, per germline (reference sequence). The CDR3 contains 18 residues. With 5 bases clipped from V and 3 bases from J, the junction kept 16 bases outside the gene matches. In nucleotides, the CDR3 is TGTGCCAGCAGCGACGGGGCCCTCGACAGGGGGCACTTCTACGAGCAGTACTTC. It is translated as CASSDGALDRGHFYEQYF.

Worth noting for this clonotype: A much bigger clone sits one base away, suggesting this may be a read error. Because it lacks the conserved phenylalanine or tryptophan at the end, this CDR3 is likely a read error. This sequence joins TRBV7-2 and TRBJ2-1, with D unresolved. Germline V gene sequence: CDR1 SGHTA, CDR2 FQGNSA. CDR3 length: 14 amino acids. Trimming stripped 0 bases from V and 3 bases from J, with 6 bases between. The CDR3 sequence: CASSLAPGYNEQFL. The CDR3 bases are TGTGCCAGCAGCTTAGCGCCAGGCTACAATGAGCAGTTCTTA.

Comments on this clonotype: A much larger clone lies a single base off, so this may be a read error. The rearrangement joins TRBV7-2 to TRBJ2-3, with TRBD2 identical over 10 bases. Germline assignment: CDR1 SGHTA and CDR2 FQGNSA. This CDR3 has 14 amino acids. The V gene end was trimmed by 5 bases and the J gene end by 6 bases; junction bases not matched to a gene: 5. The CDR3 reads CASSAGTSVDTQYF. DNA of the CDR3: TGTGCCAGCAGCGCGGGGACTAGCGTTGATACGCAGTATTTT.

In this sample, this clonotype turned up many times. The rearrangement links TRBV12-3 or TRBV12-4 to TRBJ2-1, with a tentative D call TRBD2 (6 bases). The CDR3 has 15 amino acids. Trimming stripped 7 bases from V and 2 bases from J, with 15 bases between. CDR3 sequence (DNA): TGTGCCAGCACCCTCCGGGACTTGACCTACAATGAGCAGTTCTTC. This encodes CASTLRDLTYNEQFF.